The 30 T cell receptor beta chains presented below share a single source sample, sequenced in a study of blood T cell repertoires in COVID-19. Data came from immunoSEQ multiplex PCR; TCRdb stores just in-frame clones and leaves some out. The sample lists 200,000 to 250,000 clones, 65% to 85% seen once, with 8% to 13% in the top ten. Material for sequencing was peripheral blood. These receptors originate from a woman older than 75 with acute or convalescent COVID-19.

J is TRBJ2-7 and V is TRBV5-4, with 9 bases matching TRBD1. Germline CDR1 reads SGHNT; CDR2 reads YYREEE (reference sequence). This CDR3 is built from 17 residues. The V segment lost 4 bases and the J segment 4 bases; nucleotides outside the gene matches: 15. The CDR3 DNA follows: TGTGCCAGCAGCACATACAGGGACAGGGCACTAGGGTACGAGCAGTACTTC. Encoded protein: CASSTYRDRALGYEQYF.

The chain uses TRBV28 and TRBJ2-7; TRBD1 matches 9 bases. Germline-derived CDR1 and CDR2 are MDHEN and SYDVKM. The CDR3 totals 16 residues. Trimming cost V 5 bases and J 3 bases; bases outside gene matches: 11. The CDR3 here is CASSLPQGAPDYEQYF. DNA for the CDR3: TGTGCCAGCAGTCTACCACAGGGGGCCCCCGACTACGAGCAGTACTTC.

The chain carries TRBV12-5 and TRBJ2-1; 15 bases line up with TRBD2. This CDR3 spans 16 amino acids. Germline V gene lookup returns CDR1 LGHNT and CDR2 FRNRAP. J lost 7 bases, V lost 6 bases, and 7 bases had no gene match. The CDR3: CASGRGLAGGWNEQFF. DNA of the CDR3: TGTGCTAGTGGCCGGGGACTAGCGGGGGGCTGGAATGAGCAGTTCTTC.

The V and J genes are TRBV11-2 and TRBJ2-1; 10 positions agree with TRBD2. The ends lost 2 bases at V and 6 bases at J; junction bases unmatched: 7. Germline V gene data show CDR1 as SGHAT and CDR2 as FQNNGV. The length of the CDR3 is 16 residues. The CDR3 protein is CASSLIGAGGFNEQFF. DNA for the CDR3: TGTGCCAGCAGCTTAATCGGAGCGGGAGGGTTCAATGAGCAGTTCTTC.

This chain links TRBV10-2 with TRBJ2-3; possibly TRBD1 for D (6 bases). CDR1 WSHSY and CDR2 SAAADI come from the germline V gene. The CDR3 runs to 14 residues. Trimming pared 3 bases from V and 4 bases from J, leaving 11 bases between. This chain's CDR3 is CASSDRGPPDTQYF. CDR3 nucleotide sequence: TGCGCCAGCAGTGACAGGGGTCCCCCAGATACGCAGTATTTT.

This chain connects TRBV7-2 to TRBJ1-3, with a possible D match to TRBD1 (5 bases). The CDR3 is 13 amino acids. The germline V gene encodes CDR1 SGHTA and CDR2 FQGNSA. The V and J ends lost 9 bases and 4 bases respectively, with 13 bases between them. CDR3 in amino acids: CASGIGAGNTIYF. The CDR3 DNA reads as TGTGCCAGTGGGATTGGGGCGGGAAACACCATATATTTT.

In DNA form, the CDR3 reads TGTGCCTGGAGTGTCGACAGGGGTCATGGCTACACCTTC. This encodes CAWSVDRGHGYTF. The J gene is TRBJ1-2, the V gene TRBV30, with TRBD1 matching over 8 bases. CDR3 length: 13 amino acids. The germline CDR1 and CDR2 sequences are GTSNPN and SVGIG (reference sequence). After removal of 0 bases from V and 6 bases from J, the junction contained 3 bases not matched to a gene.

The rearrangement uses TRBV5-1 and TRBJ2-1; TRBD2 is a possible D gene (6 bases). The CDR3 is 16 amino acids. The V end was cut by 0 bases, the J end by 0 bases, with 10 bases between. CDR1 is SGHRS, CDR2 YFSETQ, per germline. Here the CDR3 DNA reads TGCGCCAGCAGCTTGGTAGGCGGGGACTCCTACAATGAGCAGTTCTTC. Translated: CASSLVGGDSYNEQFF.

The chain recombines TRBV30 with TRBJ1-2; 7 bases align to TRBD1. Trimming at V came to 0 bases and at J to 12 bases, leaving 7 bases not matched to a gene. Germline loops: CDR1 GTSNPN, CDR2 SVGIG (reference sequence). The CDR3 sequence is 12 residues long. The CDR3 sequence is CAWSVKGGQDTF. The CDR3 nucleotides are TGTGCCTGGAGTGTAAAAGGGGGCCAGGACACCTTC. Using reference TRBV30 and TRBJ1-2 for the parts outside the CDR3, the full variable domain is SQTIHQWPATLVQPVGSPLSLECTVEGTSNPNLYWYRQAAGRGLQLLFYSVGIGQISSEVPQNLSASRPQDRQFILSSKKLLLSDSGFYLCAWSVKGGQDTFGSGTRLTVV.

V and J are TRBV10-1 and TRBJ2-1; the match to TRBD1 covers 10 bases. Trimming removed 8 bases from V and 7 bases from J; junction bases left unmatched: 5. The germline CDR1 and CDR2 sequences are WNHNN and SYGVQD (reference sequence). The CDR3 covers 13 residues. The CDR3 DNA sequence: TGCGCCAGCTCCCGGGACAGGGGTAATGAGCAGTTCTTC. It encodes CASSRDRGNEQFF.

The CDR3 DNA reads as TGCGCCAGCAGCCAAGATATCGGACAGGGGGATGAAAAACTGTTTTTT. Translation gives CASSQDIGQGDEKLFF. The chain employs TRBV4-3 and TRBJ1-4; 10 nucleotides match TRBD1. V shed 0 bases, J shed 6 bases, and the junction held 4 bases outside the gene matches. Germline V gives CDR1 LGHNA, CDR2 YSLEER. The CDR3 totals 16 residues.

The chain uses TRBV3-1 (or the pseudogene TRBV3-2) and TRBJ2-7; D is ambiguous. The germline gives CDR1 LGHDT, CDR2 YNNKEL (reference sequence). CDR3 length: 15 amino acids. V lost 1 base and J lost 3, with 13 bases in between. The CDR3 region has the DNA TGTGCCAGCAGCCAAGTTCGCAGCGCCTACTACGAGCAGTACTTC. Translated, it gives CASSQVRSAYYEQYF.

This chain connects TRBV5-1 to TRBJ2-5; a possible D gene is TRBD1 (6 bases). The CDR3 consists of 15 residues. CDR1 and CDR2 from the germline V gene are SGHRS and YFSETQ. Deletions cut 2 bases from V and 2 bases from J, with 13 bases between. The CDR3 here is CASSFDTGKQETQYF. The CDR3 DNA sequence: TGCGCCAGCAGCTTCGACACAGGGAAACAAGAGACCCAGTACTTC.

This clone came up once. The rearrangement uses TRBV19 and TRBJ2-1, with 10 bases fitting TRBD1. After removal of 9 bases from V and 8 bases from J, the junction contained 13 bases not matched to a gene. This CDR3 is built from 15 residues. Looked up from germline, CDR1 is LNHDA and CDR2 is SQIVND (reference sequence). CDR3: CASGPGTGVGDEQFF. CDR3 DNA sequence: TGTGCCAGCGGTCCAGGGACAGGGGTAGGGGATGAGCAGTTCTTC.

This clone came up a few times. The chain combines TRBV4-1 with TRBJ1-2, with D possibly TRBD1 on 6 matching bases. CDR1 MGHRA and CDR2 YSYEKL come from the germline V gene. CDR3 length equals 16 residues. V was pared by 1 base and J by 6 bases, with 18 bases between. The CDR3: CASSQAPAGQPDGYTF. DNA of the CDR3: TGCGCCAGCAGCCAAGCCCCCGCTGGACAGCCCGATGGCTACACCTTC.

As DNA, the CDR3 is TGTGCTAGTAAATCCGGGACGGAGGGCGAGCAGTACTTC. Translating it yields CASKSGTEGEQYF. V usage is TRBV12-5 and J usage is TRBJ2-7; a possible D gene is TRBD2 (6 bases). The length of the CDR3 is 13 residues. The V and J ends lost 8 bases and 6 bases respectively, with 17 bases between them. Germline V lookup: CDR1 LGHNT, CDR2 FRNRAP. The complete variable domain, with remaining parts taken from reference TRBV12-5 and TRBJ2-7, reads DARVTQTPRHKVTEMGQEVTMRCQPILGHNTVFWYRQTMMQGLELLAYFRNRAPLDDSGMPKDRFSAEMPDATLATLKIQPSEPRDSAVYFCASKSGTEGEQYFGPGTRLTVT.

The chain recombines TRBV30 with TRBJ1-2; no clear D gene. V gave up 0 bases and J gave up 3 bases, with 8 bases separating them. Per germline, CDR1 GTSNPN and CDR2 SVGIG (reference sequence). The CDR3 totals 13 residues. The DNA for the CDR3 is TGTGCCTGGAGTGTAGACACCCACTATGGCTACACCTTC. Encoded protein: CAWSVDTHYGYTF.

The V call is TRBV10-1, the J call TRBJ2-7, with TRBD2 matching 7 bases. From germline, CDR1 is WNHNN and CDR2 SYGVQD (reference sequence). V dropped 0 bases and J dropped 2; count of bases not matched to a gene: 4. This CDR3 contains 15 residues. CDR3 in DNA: TGCGCCAGCAGTGAGTCCCGGGGGGACGCCTACGAGCAGTACTTC. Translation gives CASSESRGDAYEQYF.

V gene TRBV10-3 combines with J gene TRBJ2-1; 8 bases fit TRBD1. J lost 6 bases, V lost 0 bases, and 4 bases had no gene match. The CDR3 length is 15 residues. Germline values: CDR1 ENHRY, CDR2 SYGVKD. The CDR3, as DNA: TGTGCCATCAGTGAGTCGGCAGGGGGCTTCAATGAGCAGTTCTTC. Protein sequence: CAISESAGGFNEQFF.

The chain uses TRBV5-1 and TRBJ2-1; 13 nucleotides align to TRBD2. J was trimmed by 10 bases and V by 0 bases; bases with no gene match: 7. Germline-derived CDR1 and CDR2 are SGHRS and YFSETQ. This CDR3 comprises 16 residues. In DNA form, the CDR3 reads TGCGCCAGCAGCTTGGATGGACTAGCGGGGGCCAGGGAGCAGTTCTTC. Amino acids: CASSLDGLAGAREQFF.

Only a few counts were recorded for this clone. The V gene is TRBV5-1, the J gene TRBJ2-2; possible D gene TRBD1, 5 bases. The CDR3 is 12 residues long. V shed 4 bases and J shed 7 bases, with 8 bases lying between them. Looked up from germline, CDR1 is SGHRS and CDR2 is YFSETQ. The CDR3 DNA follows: TGCGCCAGCAGCCCCCAGGGCGGGGAGCTGTTTTTT. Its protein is CASSPQGGELFF. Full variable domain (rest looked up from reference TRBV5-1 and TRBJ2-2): KAGVTQTPRYLIKTRGQQVTLSCSPISGHRSVSWYQQTPGQGLQFLFEYFSETQRNKGNFPGRFSGRQFSNSRSEMNVSTLELGDSALYLCASSPQGGELFFGEGSRLTVL.

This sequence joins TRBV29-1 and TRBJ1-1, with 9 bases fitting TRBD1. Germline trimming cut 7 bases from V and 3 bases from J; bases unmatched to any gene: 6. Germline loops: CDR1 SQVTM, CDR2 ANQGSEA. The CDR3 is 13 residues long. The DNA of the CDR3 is TGCAGCGCAAGGACAGGGGACCACACTGAAGCTTTCTTT. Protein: CSARTGDHTEAFF.

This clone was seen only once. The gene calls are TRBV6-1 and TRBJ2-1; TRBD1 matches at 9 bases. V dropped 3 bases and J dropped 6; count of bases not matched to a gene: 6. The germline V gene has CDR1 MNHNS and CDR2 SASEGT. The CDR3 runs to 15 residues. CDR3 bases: TGTGCCAGCAGTGACCGGGACAGGGTGCTCAATGAGCAGTTCTTC. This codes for CASSDRDRVLNEQFF.

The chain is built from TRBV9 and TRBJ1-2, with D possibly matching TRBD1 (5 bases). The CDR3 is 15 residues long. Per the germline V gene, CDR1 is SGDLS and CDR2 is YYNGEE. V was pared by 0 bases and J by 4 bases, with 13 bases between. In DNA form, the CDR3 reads TGTGCCAGCAGCGTAGTATCAGACAGCTCCTATGGCTACACCTTC. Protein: CASSVVSDSSYGYTF.

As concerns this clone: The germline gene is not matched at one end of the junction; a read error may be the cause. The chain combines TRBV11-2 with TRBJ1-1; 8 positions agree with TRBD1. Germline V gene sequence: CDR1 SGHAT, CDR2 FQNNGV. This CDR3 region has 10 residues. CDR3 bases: TGTGCCAGCAGCTTCGACAGGGGATCCTTT. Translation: CASSFDRGSF.

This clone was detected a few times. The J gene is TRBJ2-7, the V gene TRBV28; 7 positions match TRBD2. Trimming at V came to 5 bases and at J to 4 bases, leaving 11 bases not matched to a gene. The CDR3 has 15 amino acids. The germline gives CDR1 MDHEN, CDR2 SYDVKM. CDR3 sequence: CASSPASGWGYEQYF. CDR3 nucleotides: TGTGCCAGCAGTCCGGCTAGCGGATGGGGTTACGAGCAGTACTTC.

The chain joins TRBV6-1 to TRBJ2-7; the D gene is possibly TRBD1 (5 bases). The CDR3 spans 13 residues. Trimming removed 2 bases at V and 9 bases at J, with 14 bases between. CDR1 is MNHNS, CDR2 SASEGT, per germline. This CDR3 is CASSEFMAGRQYF. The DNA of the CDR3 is TGTGCCAGCAGTGAATTTATGGCAGGGCGGCAGTACTTC.

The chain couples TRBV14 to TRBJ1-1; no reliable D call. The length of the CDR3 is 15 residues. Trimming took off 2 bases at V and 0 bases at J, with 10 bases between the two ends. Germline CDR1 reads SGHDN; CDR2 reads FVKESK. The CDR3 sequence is CASSQRRMMNTEAFF. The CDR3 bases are TGTGCCAGCAGCCAAAGGCGGATGATGAACACTGAAGCTTTCTTT.

CDR3 region: CASSSQGVYEKLFF. The CDR3 DNA sequence: TGTGCCAGCAGTTCCCAGGGTGTGTATGAAAAACTGTTTTTT. The chain is built from TRBV28 and TRBJ1-4; maybe TRBD1 (5 bases). The CDR3 extends over 14 amino acids. The V and J ends lost 4 bases and 6 bases respectively, with 12 bases between them. Germline V gene data show CDR1 as MDHEN and CDR2 as SYDVKM.

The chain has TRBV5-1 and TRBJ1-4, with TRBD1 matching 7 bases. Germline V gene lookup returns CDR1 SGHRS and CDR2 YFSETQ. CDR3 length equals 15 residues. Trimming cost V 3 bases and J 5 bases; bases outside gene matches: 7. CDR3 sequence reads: CASSSYRGPNEKLFF. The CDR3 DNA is TGCGCCAGCAGCTCATACAGGGGACCCAATGAAAAACTGTTTTTT.